This T cell receptor beta chain originates from a study of T cells in Graves' hyperthyroidism and ophthalmopathy. Study findings and constraints: The authors' 13 V-J model separated ophthalmopathy from stable hyperthyroidism.

This clonotype was counted ten times or more. Its antigen remains unidentified. RNA transcripts provided the source from which TCR beta CDR3 regions were amplified. Initially, a first-round RT-PCR of the TCR CDR3 employed the HTBI primer set. Using its own MiXCR run on the multiplex PCR reads, TCRdb lists one record per CDR3 protein. The profile shows fewer than 750,000 distinct CDR3 sequences, around 15% of them singletons. CDR1 and CDR2 (germline): SGHTA, FQGNSA. The length of the CDR3 is 14 residues. Trimming stripped 6 bases from V and 4 bases from J, with 15 bases between. What was sequenced was blood. The sequence was collected from a woman between 40 and 50 years old with Graves' ophthalmopathy. The V and J genes are TRBV7-2 and TRBJ1-2; D might be TRBD1 (6 bases). CDR3 in amino acids: CASSLGGAGYGYTF. CDR3 nucleotide sequence: TGTGCCAGCAGTTTGGGGGGCGCCGGCTATGGCTACACCTTC.